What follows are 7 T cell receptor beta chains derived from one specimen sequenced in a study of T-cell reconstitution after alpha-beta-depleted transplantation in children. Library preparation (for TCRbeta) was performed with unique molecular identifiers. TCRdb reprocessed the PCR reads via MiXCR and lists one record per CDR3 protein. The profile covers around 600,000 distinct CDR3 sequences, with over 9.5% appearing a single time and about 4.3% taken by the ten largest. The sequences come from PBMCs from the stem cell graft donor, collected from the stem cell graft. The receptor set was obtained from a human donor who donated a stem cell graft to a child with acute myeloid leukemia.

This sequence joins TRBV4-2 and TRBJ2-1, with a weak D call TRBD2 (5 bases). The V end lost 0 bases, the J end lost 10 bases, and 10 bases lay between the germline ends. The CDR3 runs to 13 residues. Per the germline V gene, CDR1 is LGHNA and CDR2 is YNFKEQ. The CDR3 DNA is TGTGCCAGCAGCCAAGATGGCGAGGGCGAGCAGTTCTTC. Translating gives CASSQDGEGEQFF.

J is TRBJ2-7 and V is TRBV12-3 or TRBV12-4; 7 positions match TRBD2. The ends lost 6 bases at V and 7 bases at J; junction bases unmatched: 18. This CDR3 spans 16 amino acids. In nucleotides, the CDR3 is TGTGCCAGCAGCAAGAGGGAGGGAATATTCACGGGGGAGCAGTACTTC. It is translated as CASSKREGIFTGEQYF.

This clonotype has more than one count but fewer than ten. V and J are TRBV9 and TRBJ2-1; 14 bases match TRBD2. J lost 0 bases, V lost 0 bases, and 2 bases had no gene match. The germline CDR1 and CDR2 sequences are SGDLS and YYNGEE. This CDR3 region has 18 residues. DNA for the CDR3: TGTGCCAGCAGCGTAGGACTAGCGGGAGGGCCCTCCTACAATGAGCAGTTCTTC. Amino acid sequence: CASSVGLAGGPSYNEQFF.

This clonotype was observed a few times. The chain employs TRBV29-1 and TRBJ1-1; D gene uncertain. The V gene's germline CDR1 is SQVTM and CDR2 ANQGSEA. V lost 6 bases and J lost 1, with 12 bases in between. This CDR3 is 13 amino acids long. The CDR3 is CSVPAVANTEAFF. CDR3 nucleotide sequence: TGCAGCGTCCCGGCAGTCGCGAACACTGAAGCTTTCTTT.

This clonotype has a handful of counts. CDR3 sequence: CSASELAEVYEQYF. In DNA form, the CDR3 reads TGCAGTGCTAGCGAACTAGCGGAGGTCTACGAGCAGTACTTC. The V call is TRBV20-1, the J call TRBJ2-7; 8 bases align to TRBD2. Trimming at V came to 3 bases and at J to 3 bases, leaving 7 bases not matched to a gene. The length of the CDR3 is 14 residues. Germline V lookup: CDR1 DFQATT, CDR2 SNEGSKA (reference sequence).

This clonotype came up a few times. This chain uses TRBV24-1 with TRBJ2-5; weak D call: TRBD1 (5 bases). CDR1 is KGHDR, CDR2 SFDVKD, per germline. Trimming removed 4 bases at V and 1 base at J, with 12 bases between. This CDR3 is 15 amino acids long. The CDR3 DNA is TGTGCCACCAGTGAAGGGGCCCTTGCCCAAGAGACCCAGTACTTC. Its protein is CATSEGALAQETQYF.

The CDR3 nucleotides read TGTGCCAGCGGGGCGGGAGGGCCGGTAGAGCAGTACTTC. Protein product: CASGAGGPVEQYF. The rearrangement joins TRBV13 to TRBJ2-7; 9 bases map to TRBD2. The CDR3 is 13 residues long. Germline V gives CDR1 PRHDT, CDR2 FYEKMQ (reference sequence). The V segment lost 8 bases and the J segment 7 bases; nucleotides outside the gene matches: 9.